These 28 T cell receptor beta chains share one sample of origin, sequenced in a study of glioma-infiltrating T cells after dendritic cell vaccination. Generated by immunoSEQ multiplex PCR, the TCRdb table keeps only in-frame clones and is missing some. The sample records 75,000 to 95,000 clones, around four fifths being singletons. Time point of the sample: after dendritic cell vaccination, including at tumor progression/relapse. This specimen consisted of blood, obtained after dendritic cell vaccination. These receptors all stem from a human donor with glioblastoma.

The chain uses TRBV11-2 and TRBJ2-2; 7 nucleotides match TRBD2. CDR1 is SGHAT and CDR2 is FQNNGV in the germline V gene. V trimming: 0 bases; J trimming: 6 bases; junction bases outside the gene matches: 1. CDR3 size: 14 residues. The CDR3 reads CASSLDGRAGELFF. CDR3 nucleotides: TGTGCCAGCAGCTTAGATGGGAGGGCCGGGGAGCTGTTTTTT.

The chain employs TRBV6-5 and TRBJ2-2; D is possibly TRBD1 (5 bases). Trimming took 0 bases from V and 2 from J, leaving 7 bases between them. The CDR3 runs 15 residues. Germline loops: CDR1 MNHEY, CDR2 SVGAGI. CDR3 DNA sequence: TGTGCCAGCAGTTACTCGGGGCGAAACACCGGGGAGCTGTTTTTT. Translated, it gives CASSYSGRNTGELFF.

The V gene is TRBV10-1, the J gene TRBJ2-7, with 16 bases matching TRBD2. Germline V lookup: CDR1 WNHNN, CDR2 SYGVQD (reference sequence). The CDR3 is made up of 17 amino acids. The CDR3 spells CASSEYGTSGREHERYV. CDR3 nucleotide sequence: TGCGCCAGCAGTGAGTACGGGACTAGCGGGAGGGAGCACGAGCGGTACGTC.

CDR3 region: CASSLGGTNEKLFF. The CDR3 bases are TGTGCCAGCAGCCTGGGAGGGACTAATGAAAAACTGTTTTTT. The rearrangement uses TRBV5-4 and TRBJ1-4; no definite D call. Germline values: CDR1 SGHNT, CDR2 YYREEE (reference sequence). The length of the CDR3 is 14 residues. With 4 bases removed from V and 2 bases from J, the gap between germline ends came to 9 bases.

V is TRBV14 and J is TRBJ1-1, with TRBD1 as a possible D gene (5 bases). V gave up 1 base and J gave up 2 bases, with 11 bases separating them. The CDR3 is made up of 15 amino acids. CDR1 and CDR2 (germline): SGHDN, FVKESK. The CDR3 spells CASSQVAGANTEAFF. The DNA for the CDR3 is TGTGCCAGCAGCCAAGTAGCTGGGGCCAACACTGAAGCTTTCTTT.

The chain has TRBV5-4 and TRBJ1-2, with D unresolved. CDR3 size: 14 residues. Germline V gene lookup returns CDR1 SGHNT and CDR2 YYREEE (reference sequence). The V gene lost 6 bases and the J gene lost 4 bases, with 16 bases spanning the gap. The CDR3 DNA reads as TGTGCCAGCACCCCGAACTGGGGAGGCTATGGCTACACCTTC. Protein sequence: CASTPNWGGYGYTF. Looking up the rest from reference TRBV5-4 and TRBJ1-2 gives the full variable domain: ETGVTQSPTHLIKTRGQQVTLRCSSQSGHNTVSWYQQALGQGPQFIFQYYREEENGRGNFPPRFSGLQFPNYSSELNVNALELDDSALYLCASTPNWGGYGYTFGSGTRLTVV.

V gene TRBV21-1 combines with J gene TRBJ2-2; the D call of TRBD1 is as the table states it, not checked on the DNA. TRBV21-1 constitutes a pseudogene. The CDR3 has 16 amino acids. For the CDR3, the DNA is TGTGCCAGCAGCAAAGATGAGGGGGATAACACCGGGGAGCTGTTTTTT. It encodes CASSKDEGDNTGELFF.

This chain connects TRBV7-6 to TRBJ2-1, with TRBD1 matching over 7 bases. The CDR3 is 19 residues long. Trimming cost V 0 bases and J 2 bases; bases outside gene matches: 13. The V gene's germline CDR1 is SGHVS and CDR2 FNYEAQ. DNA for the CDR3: TGTGCCAGCAGCTTAGCGCAGGTCAGGGGGTGGGAAGCCTACAATGAGCAGTTCTTC. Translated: CASSLAQVRGWEAYNEQFF.

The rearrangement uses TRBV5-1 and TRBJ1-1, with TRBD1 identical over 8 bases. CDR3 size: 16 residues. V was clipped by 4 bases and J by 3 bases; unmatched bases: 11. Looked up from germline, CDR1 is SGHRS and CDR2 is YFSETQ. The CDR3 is CASSIPADRGYTEAFF. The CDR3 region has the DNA TGCGCCAGCAGCATACCTGCAGACAGGGGTTACACTGAAGCTTTCTTT.

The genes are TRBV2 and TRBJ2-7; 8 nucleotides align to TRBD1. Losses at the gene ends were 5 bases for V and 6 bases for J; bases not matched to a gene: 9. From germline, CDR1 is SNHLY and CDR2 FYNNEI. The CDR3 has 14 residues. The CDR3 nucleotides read TGTGCCAGCAGTAGACAGGGGCCGCAGTCCGAGCAGTACTTC. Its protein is CASSRQGPQSEQYF.

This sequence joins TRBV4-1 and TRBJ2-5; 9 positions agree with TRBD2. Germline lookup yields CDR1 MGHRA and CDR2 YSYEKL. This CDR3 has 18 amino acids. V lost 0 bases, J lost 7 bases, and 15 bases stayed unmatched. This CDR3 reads CASSQDHGMGLADLTQYF. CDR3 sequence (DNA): TGCGCCAGCAGCCAAGACCACGGGATGGGACTAGCTGATTTGACCCAGTACTTC.

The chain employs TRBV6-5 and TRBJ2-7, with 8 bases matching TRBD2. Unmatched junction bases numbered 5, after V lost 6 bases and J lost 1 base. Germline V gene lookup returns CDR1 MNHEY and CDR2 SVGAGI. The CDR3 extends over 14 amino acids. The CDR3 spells CASSPGGRSYEQYF. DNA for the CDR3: TGTGCCAGCAGCCCGGGGGGGCGGTCCTACGAGCAGTACTTC.

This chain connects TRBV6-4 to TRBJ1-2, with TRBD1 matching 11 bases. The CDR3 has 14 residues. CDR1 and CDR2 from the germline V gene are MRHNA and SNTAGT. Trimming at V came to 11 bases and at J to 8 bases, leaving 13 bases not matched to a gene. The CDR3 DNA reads TGTGCCGCTGGAAGGACAGGGGGCGCGGGGGGCTACACCTTC. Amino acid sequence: CAAGRTGGAGGYTF.

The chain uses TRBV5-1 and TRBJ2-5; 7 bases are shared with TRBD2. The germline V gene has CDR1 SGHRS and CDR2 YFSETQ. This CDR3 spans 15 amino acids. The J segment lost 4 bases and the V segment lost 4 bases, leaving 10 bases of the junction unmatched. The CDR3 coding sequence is TGCGCCAGCAGCGCGCTGGGGGGGAGGGGAGAGACCCAGTACTTC. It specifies CASSALGGRGETQYF.

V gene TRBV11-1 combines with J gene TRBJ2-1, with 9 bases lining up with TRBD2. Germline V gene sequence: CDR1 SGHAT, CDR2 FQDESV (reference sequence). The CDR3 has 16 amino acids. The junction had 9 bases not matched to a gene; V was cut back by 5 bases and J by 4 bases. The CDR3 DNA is TGTGCCAGCAGCCCAGGGGTAGCGGGAGCATACAATGAGCAGTTCTTC. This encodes CASSPGVAGAYNEQFF.

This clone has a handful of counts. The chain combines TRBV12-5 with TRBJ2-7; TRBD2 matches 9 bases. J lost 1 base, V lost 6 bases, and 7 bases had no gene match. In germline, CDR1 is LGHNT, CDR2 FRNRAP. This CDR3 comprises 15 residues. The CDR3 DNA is TGTGCTAGTGGCCATTCGCGGGGGGGATCCTACGAGCAGTACTTC. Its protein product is CASGHSRGGSYEQYF. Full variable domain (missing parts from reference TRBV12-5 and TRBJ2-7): DARVTQTPRHKVTEMGQEVTMRCQPILGHNTVFWYRQTMMQGLELLAYFRNRAPLDDSGMPKDRFSAEMPDATLATLKIQPSEPRDSAVYFCASGHSRGGSYEQYFGPGTRLTVT.

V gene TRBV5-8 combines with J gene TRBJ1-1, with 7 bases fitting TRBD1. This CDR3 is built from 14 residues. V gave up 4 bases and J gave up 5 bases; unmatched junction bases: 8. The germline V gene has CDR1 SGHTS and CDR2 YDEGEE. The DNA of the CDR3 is TGTGCCAGCAGCCATACAGGGGCCCTAACTGAAGCTTTCTTT. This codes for CASSHTGALTEAFF.

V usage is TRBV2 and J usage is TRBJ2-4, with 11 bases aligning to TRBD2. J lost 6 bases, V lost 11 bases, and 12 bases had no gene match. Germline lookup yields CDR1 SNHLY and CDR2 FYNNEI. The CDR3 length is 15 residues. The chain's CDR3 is CAYARDSGGANIQYF. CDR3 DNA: TGTGCCTACGCTCGGGATAGCGGGGGGGCAAACATTCAGTACTTC.

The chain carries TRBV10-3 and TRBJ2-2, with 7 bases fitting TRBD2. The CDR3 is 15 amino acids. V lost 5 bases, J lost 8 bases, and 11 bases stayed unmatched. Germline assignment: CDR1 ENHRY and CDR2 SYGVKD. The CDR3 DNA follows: TGTGCCATCAGTCCTAGCGGCCAAATCGGGGGGGAGCTGTTTTTT. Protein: CAISPSGQIGGELFF.

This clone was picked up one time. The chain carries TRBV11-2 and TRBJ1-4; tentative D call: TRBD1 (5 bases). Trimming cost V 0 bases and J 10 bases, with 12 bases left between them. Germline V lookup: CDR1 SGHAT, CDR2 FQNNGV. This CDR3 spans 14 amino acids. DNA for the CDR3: TGTGCCAGCAGCTTAGATCGCCAGGGATTAAAACTGTTTTTT. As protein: CASSLDRQGLKLFF.

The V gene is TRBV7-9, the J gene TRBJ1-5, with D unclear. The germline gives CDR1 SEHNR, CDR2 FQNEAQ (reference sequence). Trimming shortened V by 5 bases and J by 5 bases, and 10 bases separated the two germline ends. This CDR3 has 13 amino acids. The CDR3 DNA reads TGTGCCAGCAGCCCCCAGTCCGATCAGCCCCAGCATTTT. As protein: CASSPQSDQPQHF.

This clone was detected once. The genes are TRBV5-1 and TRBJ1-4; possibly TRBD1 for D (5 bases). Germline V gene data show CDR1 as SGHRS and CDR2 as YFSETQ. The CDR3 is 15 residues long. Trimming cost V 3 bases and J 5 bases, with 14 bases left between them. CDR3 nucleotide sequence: TGCGCCAGCAGCTGGGGCCGGACCGTAAATGAAAAACTGTTTTTT. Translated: CASSWGRTVNEKLFF.

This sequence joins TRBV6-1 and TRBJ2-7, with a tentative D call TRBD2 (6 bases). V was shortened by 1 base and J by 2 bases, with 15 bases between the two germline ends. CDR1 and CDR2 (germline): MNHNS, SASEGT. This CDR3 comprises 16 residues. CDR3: CASSEGWGVSPYEQYF. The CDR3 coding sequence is TGTGCCAGCAGTGAAGGTTGGGGGGTCAGTCCCTACGAGCAGTACTTC.

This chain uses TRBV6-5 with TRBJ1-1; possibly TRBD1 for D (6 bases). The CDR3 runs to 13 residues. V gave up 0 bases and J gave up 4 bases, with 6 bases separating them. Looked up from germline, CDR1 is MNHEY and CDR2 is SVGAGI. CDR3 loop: CASSYSGGTEAFF. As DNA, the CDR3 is TGTGCCAGCAGTTACTCAGGGGGCACTGAAGCTTTCTTT.

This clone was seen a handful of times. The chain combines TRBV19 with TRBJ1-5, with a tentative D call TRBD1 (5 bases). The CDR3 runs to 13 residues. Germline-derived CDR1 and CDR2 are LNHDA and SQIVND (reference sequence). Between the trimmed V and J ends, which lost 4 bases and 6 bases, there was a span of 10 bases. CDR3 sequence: CASSKGGTQPQHF. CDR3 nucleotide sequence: TGTGCCAGTAGTAAAGGAGGGACTCAGCCCCAGCATTTT.

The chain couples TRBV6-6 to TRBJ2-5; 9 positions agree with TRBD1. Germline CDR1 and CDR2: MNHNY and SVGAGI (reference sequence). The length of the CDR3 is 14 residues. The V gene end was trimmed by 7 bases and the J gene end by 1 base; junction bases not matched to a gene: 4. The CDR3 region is CASKDRGFQETQYF. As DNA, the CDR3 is TGTGCCAGCAAGGACAGGGGCTTCCAAGAGACCCAGTACTTC.

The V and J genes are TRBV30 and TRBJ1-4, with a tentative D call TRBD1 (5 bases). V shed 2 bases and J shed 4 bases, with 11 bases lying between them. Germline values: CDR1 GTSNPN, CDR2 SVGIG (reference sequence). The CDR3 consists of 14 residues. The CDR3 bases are TGTGCCTGGAGTCCGACGGACAATAATGAAAAACTGTTTTTT. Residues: CAWSPTDNNEKLFF.

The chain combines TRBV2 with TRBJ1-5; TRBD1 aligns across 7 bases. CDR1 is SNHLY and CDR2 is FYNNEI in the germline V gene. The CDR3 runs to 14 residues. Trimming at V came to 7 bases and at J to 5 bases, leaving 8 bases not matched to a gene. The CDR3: CASKGDSRDQPQHF. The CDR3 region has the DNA TGTGCCAGCAAAGGGGACAGTCGTGATCAGCCCCAGCATTTT.